This is a list of T cell receptor beta chains from one sample in a study of T cell repertoires in cytomegalovirus infection. TCRdb fed the reads into MiXCR, producing one record per CDR3 protein. This sample has about 770,000 distinct CDR3 sequences, with approximately 32% found just once. The antigens for these receptors are not known. The material was cultured CD8+ T cells from PBMCs, obtained from culture after CMV antigen stimulation. The receptors here all came from a human donor in good health (CMV status not recorded). Some clones in this sample may be carry-over from other donors' samples. CDR3s include the opening cysteine and the closing phenylalanine or tryptophan. A D gene is named only where the DNA matches it firmly. Size tells how often a clone was seen (once, few, many) or the class of an expanded clone, and some rows leave it out.

CDR3 protein: CASSEVVLGRGANTGELFF; CDR3 DNA: TGTGCCAGCAGTGAAGTTGTTTTGGGCAGGGGGGCGAACACCGGGGAGCTGTTTTTT; clone size: .; D gene: .; J gene: TRBJ2-2; CDR3 length: 19; V gene: TRBV6-1
CDR3 protein: CASSERGINQPQHF; CDR3 DNA: TGTGCCAGCAGTGAAAGGGGGATTAATCAGCCCCAGCATTTT; clone size: .; D gene: .; J gene: TRBJ1-5; CDR3 length: 14; V gene: TRBV25-1
CDR3 protein: CASSESGGDQPQHF; CDR3 DNA: TGTGCCAGCAGTGAATCGGGGGGGGATCAGCCCCAGCATTTT; clone size: .; D gene: .; J gene: TRBJ1-5; CDR3 length: 14; V gene: TRBV6-1
CDR3 protein: CASSAEGHNSPLHF; CDR3 DNA: TGTGCCAGCAGTGCTGAAGGCCATAATTCACCCCTCCACTTT; clone size: many; D gene: .; J gene: TRBJ1-6; CDR3 length: 14; V gene: TRBV6-1
CDR3 protein: CASSSPTVEAFF; CDR3 DNA: TGTGCCAGCAGCTCTCCGACGGTTGAAGCTTTCTTT; clone size: few; D gene: .; J gene: TRBJ1-1; CDR3 length: 12; V gene: TRBV7-9
CDR3 protein: CASSLDPDRYGYTF; CDR3 DNA: TGTGCCAGCAGCTTAGATCCCGACCGCTATGGCTACACCTTC; clone size: .; D gene: .; J gene: TRBJ1-2; CDR3 length: 14; V gene: TRBV7-9
CDR3 protein: CSARDGTGGDSGANVLTF; CDR3 DNA: TGCAGTGCTAGAGATGGGACAGGGGGCGACTCTGGGGCCAACGTCCTGACTTTC; clone size: .; D gene: TRBD1; J gene: TRBJ2-6; CDR3 length: 18; V gene: TRBV20-1
CDR3 protein: CASSYEWSTEAFF; CDR3 DNA: TGTGCCAGCAGTTACGAATGGTCCACTGAAGCTTTCTTT; clone size: .; D gene: .; J gene: TRBJ1-1; CDR3 length: 13; V gene: TRBV6-5
CDR3 protein: CASSDSSGETQYF; CDR3 DNA: TGTGCCAGTAGCGACAGTTCGGGGGAGACCCAGTACTTC; clone size: .; D gene: .; J gene: TRBJ2-5; CDR3 length: 13; V gene: TRBV19
CDR3 protein: CASSSRTSGGWNEQFF; CDR3 DNA: TGTGCCAGCAGTTCCCGGACTAGCGGGGGATGGAATGAGCAGTTCTTC; clone size: few; D gene: TRBD2; J gene: TRBJ2-1; CDR3 length: 16; V gene: TRBV27
CDR3 protein: CASSLGAGAPDEQYF; CDR3 DNA: TGTGCCAGCAGCTTAGGAGCGGGGGCCCCCGACGAGCAGTACTTC; clone size: .; D gene: TRBD2; J gene: TRBJ2-7; CDR3 length: 15; V gene: TRBV13
CDR3 protein: CASRSLGARETQYF; CDR3 DNA: TGTGCCAGCAGGTCCCTCGGGGCGAGGGAGACCCAGTACTTC; clone size: .; D gene: .; J gene: TRBJ2-5; CDR3 length: 14; V gene: TRBV12-3/TRBV12-4
CDR3 protein: CSAGDGDRRTDTQYF; CDR3 DNA: TGCAGTGCTGGGGACGGGGACCGGCGCACAGATACGCAGTATTTT; clone size: .; D gene: .; J gene: TRBJ2-3; CDR3 length: 15; V gene: TRBV20-1
CDR3 protein: CASSPKVGDTEAFF; CDR3 DNA: TGTGCCAGCAGCCCCAAAGTTGGCGACACTGAAGCTTTCTTT; clone size: .; D gene: .; J gene: TRBJ1-1; CDR3 length: 14; V gene: TRBV7-9
CDR3 protein: CASSLAGLPGELFF; CDR3 DNA: TGCGCCAGCAGCTTAGCAGGTTTGCCCGGGGAGCTGTTTTTT; clone size: .; D gene: .; J gene: TRBJ2-2; CDR3 length: 14; V gene: TRBV5-1
CDR3 protein: CSADSGANVLTF; CDR3 DNA: TGCAGCGCCGACTCTGGGGCCAACGTCCTGACTTTC; clone size: .; D gene: .; J gene: TRBJ2-6; CDR3 length: 12; V gene: TRBV29-1
CDR3 protein: CATSAGVTYEQYF; CDR3 DNA: TGTGCCACCTCAGCGGGGGTAACCTACGAGCAGTACTTC; clone size: .; D gene: TRBD2; J gene: TRBJ2-7; CDR3 length: 13; V gene: TRBV19
CDR3 protein: CASSYLGHSGYTF; CDR3 DNA: TGTGCCAGCAGTTACTTAGGACACTCCGGCTACACCTTC; clone size: few; D gene: .; J gene: TRBJ1-2; CDR3 length: 13; V gene: TRBV6-5
CDR3 protein: CATSRRFDGANTGELFF; CDR3 DNA: TGTGCCACCAGCAGACGGTTCGACGGCGCGAACACCGGGGAGCTGTTTTTT; clone size: .; D gene: .; J gene: TRBJ2-2; CDR3 length: 17; V gene: TRBV15
CDR3 protein: CASSVSRGGTQFF; CDR3 DNA: TGTGCCAGCAGTGTCTCCCGAGGGGGAACGCAGTTCTTC; clone size: few; D gene: .; J gene: TRBJ2-1; CDR3 length: 13; V gene: TRBV5-5
CDR3 protein: CASGGASIVSETQYF; CDR3 DNA: TGTGCCAGCGGGGGCGCCTCGATCGTTTCAGAGACCCAGTACTTC; clone size: .; D gene: .; J gene: TRBJ2-5; CDR3 length: 15; V gene: TRBV6-6
CDR3 protein: CASSLGGQVTYGYTF; CDR3 DNA: TGTGCCAGCAGCTTGGGGGGACAGGTGACTTATGGCTACACCTTC; clone size: .; D gene: TRBD1; J gene: TRBJ1-2; CDR3 length: 15; V gene: TRBV5-6
CDR3 protein: CASSSLGGGDTEAFF; CDR3 DNA: TGTGCCAGCAGCTCCTTGGGTGGGGGAGACACTGAAGCTTTCTTT; clone size: .; D gene: .; J gene: TRBJ1-1; CDR3 length: 15; V gene: TRBV7-6
CDR3 protein: CASSYSGEEHQPQHF; CDR3 DNA: TGTGCCAGCAGTTACTCGGGAGAGGAGCATCAGCCCCAGCATTTT; clone size: few; D gene: .; J gene: TRBJ1-5; CDR3 length: 15; V gene: TRBV6-5
CDR3 protein: CASSYSQGAYGANVLTF; CDR3 DNA: TGTGCCAGCAGTTACTCACAGGGGGCTTACGGGGCCAACGTCCTGACTTTC; clone size: many; D gene: TRBD1; J gene: TRBJ2-6; CDR3 length: 17; V gene: TRBV6-5
CDR3 protein: CASKRQGGNQPQHF; CDR3 DNA: TGTGCCAGCAAAAGACAGGGAGGGAATCAGCCCCAGCATTTT; clone size: few; D gene: TRBD1; J gene: TRBJ1-5; CDR3 length: 14; V gene: TRBV27
CDR3 protein: CASTNFPQAGNQPQHF; CDR3 DNA: TGTGCCAGCACCAATTTCCCCCAGGCAGGTAACCAGCCCCAGCATTTT; clone size: .; D gene: .; J gene: TRBJ1-5; CDR3 length: 16; V gene: TRBV6-2/TRBV6-3
CDR3 protein: CASSEQESRETQYF; CDR3 DNA: TGTGCCAGCAGCGAGCAGGAATCACGAGAGACCCAGTACTTC; clone size: .; D gene: .; J gene: TRBJ2-5; CDR3 length: 14; V gene: TRBV7-9
CDR3 protein: CASSPSDLNEQFF; CDR3 DNA: TGCGCCAGCAGCCCCTCGGATCTGAATGAGCAGTTCTTC; clone size: many; D gene: .; J gene: TRBJ2-1; CDR3 length: 13; V gene: TRBV4-1
CDR3 protein: CASSYLSGGPSSYNEQFF; CDR3 DNA: TGTGCCAGCAGCTACCTATCCGGGGGGCCGAGCTCCTACAATGAGCAGTTCTTC; clone size: many; D gene: .; J gene: TRBJ2-1; CDR3 length: 18; V gene: TRBV7-2
CDR3 protein: CSVEGGSGEQYF; CDR3 DNA: TGCAGCGTTGAAGGGGGATCTGGTGAGCAGTACTTC; clone size: .; D gene: .; J gene: TRBJ2-7; CDR3 length: 12; V gene: TRBV29-1
CDR3 protein: CASSDTTSIVAKNIQYF; CDR3 DNA: TGTGCCAGCAGCGATACTACTAGTATCGTGGCCAAAAACATTCAGTACTTC; clone size: few; D gene: .; J gene: TRBJ2-4; CDR3 length: 17; V gene: TRBV7-9
CDR3 protein: CASSRGTSGPYEQYF; CDR3 DNA: TGTGCCAGCAGCCGCGGGACTAGCGGACCCTACGAGCAGTACTTC; clone size: few; D gene: TRBD2; J gene: TRBJ2-7; CDR3 length: 15; V gene: TRBV7-2
CDR3 protein: CASSPGQNSPLHF; CDR3 DNA: TGTGCCAGCTCTCCGGGACAGAATTCACCCCTCCACTTT; clone size: once; D gene: TRBD1; J gene: TRBJ1-6; CDR3 length: 13; V gene: TRBV4-2
CDR3 protein: CASSEQGATTFYGYTF; CDR3 DNA: TGTGCCAGCAGTGAACAGGGGGCAACAACCTTCTATGGCTACACCTTC; clone size: .; D gene: TRBD1; J gene: TRBJ1-2; CDR3 length: 16; V gene: TRBV6-1
CDR3 protein: CASSSGDREGTEAFF; CDR3 DNA: TGTGCCAGCAGCTCAGGTGACAGGGAGGGCACTGAAGCTTTCTTT; clone size: .; D gene: TRBD1; J gene: TRBJ1-1; CDR3 length: 15; V gene: TRBV7-9
CDR3 protein: CASSYLLRAGTGELFF; CDR3 DNA: TGTGCCAGCAGTTACCTCCTCAGAGCGGGTACCGGGGAGCTGTTTTTT; clone size: .; D gene: .; J gene: TRBJ2-2; CDR3 length: 16; V gene: TRBV6-2/TRBV6-3
CDR3 protein: CASSLMTSGADEQFF; CDR3 DNA: TGTGCCAGCAGCTTAATGACTAGCGGGGCCGATGAGCAGTTCTTC; clone size: .; D gene: TRBD2; J gene: TRBJ2-1; CDR3 length: 15; V gene: TRBV7-6
CDR3 protein: CASSFRQGYQPQHF; CDR3 DNA: TGTGCCAGCAGCTTTAGACAGGGGTATCAGCCCCAGCATTTT; clone size: .; D gene: TRBD1; J gene: TRBJ1-5; CDR3 length: 14; V gene: TRBV7-4
CDR3 protein: CASAGGRQLFF; CDR3 DNA: TGCGCCAGCGCAGGGGGACGTCAACTGTTTTTT; clone size: few; D gene: TRBD1; J gene: TRBJ1-4; CDR3 length: 11; V gene: TRBV4-1
CDR3 protein: CASSRTGGPDEQYF; CDR3 DNA: TGTGCCAGCAGCCGAACCGGGGGGCCCGACGAGCAGTACTTC; clone size: .; D gene: .; J gene: TRBJ2-7; CDR3 length: 14; V gene: TRBV13
CDR3 protein: CASRLLGQRQETQYF; CDR3 DNA: TGTGCCAGCAGACTCCTGGGACAGCGACAAGAGACCCAGTACTTC; clone size: few; D gene: TRBD1; J gene: TRBJ2-5; CDR3 length: 15; V gene: TRBV12-3/TRBV12-4
CDR3 protein: CASSPRTGGLFKTEAFF; CDR3 DNA: TGTGCCAGCAGCCCCCGGACAGGGGGCCTCTTTAAGACTGAAGCTTTCTTT; clone size: many; D gene: TRBD1; J gene: TRBJ1-1; CDR3 length: 17; V gene: TRBV7-6
CDR3 protein: CATSPTPLAVYEQYF; CDR3 DNA: TGTGCCACCAGCCCGACCCCCCTGGCAGTTTACGAGCAGTACTTC; clone size: few; D gene: .; J gene: TRBJ2-7; CDR3 length: 15; V gene: TRBV15
CDR3 protein: CASSLRDRGELLHSTDTQYF; CDR3 DNA: TGTGCCAGTAGTCTCCGGGACAGGGGTGAATTATTGCATAGCACAGATACGCAGTATTTT; clone size: .; D gene: TRBD1; J gene: TRBJ2-3; CDR3 length: 20; V gene: TRBV19
CDR3 protein: CASSPQGAPHEQYF; CDR3 DNA: TGTGCCAGCAGCCCACAGGGGGCGCCCCACGAGCAGTACTTC; clone size: .; D gene: TRBD1; J gene: TRBJ2-7; CDR3 length: 14; V gene: TRBV7-9
CDR3 protein: CASRAGTTDTQYF; CDR3 DNA: TGTGCCAGCAGGGCCGGGACGACAGATACGCAGTATTTT; clone size: .; D gene: .; J gene: TRBJ2-3; CDR3 length: 13; V gene: TRBV7-9
CDR3 protein: CASSPDASSYNEQFF; CDR3 DNA: TGTGCCAGTAGCCCGGACGCCAGCTCCTACAATGAGCAGTTCTTC; clone size: few; D gene: .; J gene: TRBJ2-1; CDR3 length: 15; V gene: TRBV19
CDR3 protein: CASSLGEEGTSPLHF; CDR3 DNA: TGTGCCAGCAGCTTAGGCGAGGAGGGTACTTCACCCCTCCACTTT; clone size: .; D gene: .; J gene: TRBJ1-6; CDR3 length: 15; V gene: TRBV7-9
CDR3 protein: CASSVHGPGTGTGVTNEKLFF; CDR3 DNA: TGTGCCAGTAGTGTCCACGGGCCCGGGACAGGGACTGGCGTAACTAATGAAAAACTGTTTTTT; clone size: .; D gene: TRBD1; J gene: TRBJ1-4; CDR3 length: 21; V gene: TRBV19
CDR3 protein: CASSQGVPGTDTQYF; CDR3 DNA: TGCGCCAGCAGCCAAGGAGTCCCAGGGACAGATACGCAGTATTTT; clone size: .; D gene: .; J gene: TRBJ2-3; CDR3 length: 15; V gene: TRBV4-1
CDR3 protein: CASSQEEVRGDYEQYF; CDR3 DNA: TGCGCCAGCAGCCAAGAAGAGGTTCGGGGGGACTACGAGCAGTACTTC; clone size: few; D gene: TRBD2; J gene: TRBJ2-7; CDR3 length: 16; V gene: TRBV4-1
CDR3 protein: CSASGLAGSSWLAKNIQYF; CDR3 DNA: TGCAGTGCTTCAGGACTAGCGGGTAGTTCCTGGCTAGCCAAAAACATTCAGTACTTC; clone size: .; D gene: TRBD2; J gene: TRBJ2-4; CDR3 length: 19; V gene: TRBV20-1